This T cell receptor beta chain derives from a study of blood T cell repertoires in COVID-19. J gave up 3 bases and V 4 bases, and 5 bases lay outside the gene matches. CDR3 length: 16 residues. CDR1 SGHVS and CDR2 FNYEAQ come from the germline V gene. Profiled with immunoSEQ multiplex PCR; TCRdb holds only in-frame clones, not every one. The table has around 95,000 clones, about 77% seen once; the top ten hold around 10%. The TCR sequence derives from a woman in her seventies with acute or convalescent COVID-19. Specimen: peripheral blood. The gene calls are TRBV7-6 and TRBJ2-1, with 11 bases matching TRBD2. The chain's CDR3 is CASSYSGGVIYNEQFF. CDR3 DNA: TGTGCCAGCAGCTATAGCGGGGGGGTAATCTACAATGAGCAGTTCTTC.